What follows are 28 T cell receptor beta chains derived from one specimen sequenced in a study of cytomegalovirus exposure and HLA in healthy donors. The PCR contained 60 Vbeta and 13 Jbeta primers. The assay was immunoSEQ multiplex PCR, and TCRdb's table has in-frame clones only and misses some. Of around 190,000 clones in the sample, about 77% are singletons; the top ten hold approximately 5%. Sequencing input: PBMCs. The receptor source for this set is a man aged 25-40 years in good health and CMV-seropositive.

About this clone: One end of the junction varies from germline; a read error may be responsible. The chain couples TRBV7-2 to TRBJ2-7; 8 nucleotides match TRBD2. The CDR3 is made up of 19 amino acids. Per germline, CDR1 SGHTA and CDR2 FQGNSA. The CDR3 sequence: CASSLVATASPPGGLFGNF. The CDR3 DNA sequence: TGTGCCAGCAGCTTAGTAGCGACGGCCTCCCCTCCGGGGGGGCTTTTCGGTAACTTC.

The chain uses TRBV7-8 and TRBJ1-1; TRBD1 might be the D (6 bases). Germline CDR1 and CDR2: SGHVS and FQNEAQ. The V end was cut by 4 bases, the J end by 10 bases, with 13 bases between. The CDR3 runs 12 residues. CDR3 DNA: TGTGCCAGCAGCTCAACAGGGTTACGAGCTTTCTTT. The encoded protein is CASSSTGLRAFF.

This chain connects TRBV11-2 to TRBJ2-5, with 7 bases identical to TRBD1. Germline V gene sequence: CDR1 SGHAT, CDR2 FQNNGV. There are 17 residues in the CDR3. With 5 bases clipped from V and 1 base from J, the junction kept 13 bases outside the gene matches. CDR3 in DNA: TGTGCCAGCAGCCCCCTGGGCAGGGGGAGTCTCCAAGAGACCCAGTACTTC. Protein: CASSPLGRGSLQETQYF.

The rearrangement uses TRBV27 and TRBJ1-6; D remains unclear. Trimming took off 6 bases at V and 0 bases at J, with 12 bases between the two ends. The germline V gene encodes CDR1 MNHEY and CDR2 SMNVEV (reference sequence). This CDR3 is built from 16 residues. The CDR3 region is CASRSPGSSYNSPLHF. Written as DNA, the CDR3 is TGTGCCAGCAGGTCCCCCGGGAGCTCCTATAATTCACCCCTCCACTTT.

This chain links TRBV14 with TRBJ1-3; D is ambiguous. Trimming removed 4 bases at V and 2 bases at J, with 6 bases between. In germline, CDR1 is SGHDN, CDR2 FVKESK. There are 13 residues in the CDR3. The CDR3 region has the DNA TGTGCCAGCAGCCCCCGGGCTGGAAACACCATATATTTT. This sequence encodes CASSPRAGNTIYF.

This sequence joins TRBV2 and TRBJ2-5, with D possibly TRBD2 on 6 matching bases. The CDR3 runs to 15 residues. Trimming pared 8 bases from V and 4 bases from J, leaving 20 bases between. Germline loops: CDR1 SNHLY, CDR2 FYNNEI. The CDR3 loop is CASRFRGTSGETQYF. The CDR3, as DNA: TGTGCCAGCCGGTTCAGAGGGACTTCTGGAGAGACCCAGTACTTC.

The J gene is TRBJ2-7, the V gene TRBV4-2; 7 bases are shared with TRBD1. Germline CDR1 is LGHNA and CDR2 is YNFKEQ. V lost 7 bases, J lost 2 bases, and 8 bases stayed unmatched. This CDR3 is 14 amino acids long. The CDR3 is CASKGAGDTYEQYF. The DNA of the CDR3 is TGTGCCAGCAAGGGGGCAGGGGATACCTACGAGCAGTACTTC.

The chain combines TRBV11-1 with TRBJ2-4; TRBD1 matches 7 bases. The germline CDR1 and CDR2 sequences are SGHAT and FQDESV (reference sequence). CDR3 length equals 14 residues. The trim removed 5 bases at V and 9 bases at J, leaving 10 bases unmatched. In DNA, the CDR3 is TGTGCCAGCAGCGGGGGTTACAGGGGCGCCATTCAGTACTTC. As protein: CASSGGYRGAIQYF.

This clone appeared once. The V call is TRBV7-2, the J call TRBJ2-5; 7 positions match TRBD2. The length of the CDR3 is 15 residues. V was clipped by 4 bases and J by 3 bases; unmatched bases: 8. CDR1 SGHTA and CDR2 FQGNSA come from the germline V gene. In DNA, the CDR3 is TGTGCCAGCAGCTCCCCGGTGGCGGGAGAAGAGACCCAGTACTTC. Translated: CASSSPVAGEETQYF.

This CDR3 is CASTKPNSNQPQHF. CDR3 bases: TGTGCCAGTACAAAACCAAATAGCAATCAGCCCCAGCATTTT. V usage is TRBV25-1 and J usage is TRBJ1-5; D is uncertain. Germline CDR1 reads MGHDK; CDR2 reads SYGVNS. The CDR3 consists of 14 residues. Trimming shortened V by 9 bases and J by 0 bases, and 12 bases separated the two germline ends. Supplemented by reference TRBV25-1 and TRBJ1-5, the full variable domain reads EADIYQTPRYLVIGTGKKITLECSQTMGHDKMYWYQQDPGMELHLIHYSYGVNSTEKGDLSSESTVSRIRTEHFPLTLESARPSHTSQYLCASTKPNSNQPQHFGDGTRLSIL.

V gene TRBV11-3 combines with J gene TRBJ1-3; D is uncertain. The germline V gene has CDR1 SGHNT and CDR2 YENEEA. The V gene lost 8 bases and the J gene lost 3 bases, with 14 bases spanning the gap. The length of the CDR3 is 14 residues. The CDR3 DNA is TGTGCCAGCCACTCGGGGTCCCTTGGAAACACCATATATTTT. It yields the protein CASHSGSLGNTIYF.

This clone has just one count. This chain links TRBV7-9 with TRBJ2-2, with 7 bases aligning to TRBD1. From germline, CDR1 is SEHNR and CDR2 FQNEAQ (reference sequence). This CDR3 has 19 amino acids. V gave up 2 bases and J gave up 5 bases; unmatched junction bases: 17. CDR3 sequence reads: CASSLSYHDREKSTGELFF. For the CDR3, the DNA is TGTGCCAGCAGCTTATCGTACCATGACAGGGAAAAAAGTACCGGGGAGCTGTTTTTT.

The rearrangement joins TRBV5-4 to TRBJ2-6, with D possibly being TRBD2 (5 bases). CDR3 length equals 14 residues. Trimming removed 5 bases at V and 0 bases at J, with 6 bases between. Looked up from germline, CDR1 is SGHNT and CDR2 is YYREEE (reference sequence). The CDR3 loop is CASSRDSGANVLTF. DNA for the CDR3: TGTGCCAGCAGTCGGGACTCTGGGGCCAACGTCCTGACTTTC.

V is TRBV6-5 and J is TRBJ2-1; 10 bases map to TRBD2. V shed 7 bases, J shed 7 bases, and the junction held 10 bases outside the gene matches. There are 15 residues in the CDR3. Germline lookup yields CDR1 MNHEY and CDR2 SVGAGI. The CDR3 sequence is CASMVSSGGRNEQFF. CDR3 in DNA: TGTGCCAGCATGGTGTCTAGCGGGGGTAGAAATGAGCAGTTCTTC.

The gene calls are TRBV6-5 and TRBJ2-2, with D possibly TRBD1 on 7 matching bases. Trimming pared 0 bases from V and 4 bases from J, leaving 9 bases between. Germline-derived CDR1 and CDR2 are MNHEY and SVGAGI. The CDR3 extends over 15 amino acids. In nucleotides, the CDR3 is TGTGCCAGCAGTTACTCGCAGGGGGGCACCGGGGAGCTGTTTTTT. This encodes CASSYSQGGTGELFF.

The genes are TRBV2 and TRBJ2-2, with TRBD1 matching 8 bases. The CDR3 is 15 residues long. Germline V lookup: CDR1 SNHLY, CDR2 FYNNEI. V shed 7 bases and J 5 bases; nucleotides not matched to a gene: 9. CDR3 in DNA: TGTGCCAGCACAACGGACAGGGAACTAACCGGGGAGCTGTTTTTT. It specifies CASTTDRELTGELFF.

The V call is TRBV4-2, the J call TRBJ1-1; 11 nucleotides line up with TRBD1. V lost 3 bases to trimming and J lost 6 bases; unmatched junction nucleotides: 6. Germline CDR1 is LGHNA and CDR2 is YNFKEQ. The CDR3 has 15 residues. CDR3 bases: TGTGCCAGCAGCCACGGGGACAGGGGGGGGGCTGAAGCTTTCTTT. It codes for CASSHGDRGGAEAFF.

The CDR3 here is CASSVEGGVTDTQYF. The CDR3 DNA reads TGTGCCAGCAGCGTAGAAGGCGGGGTAACAGATACGCAGTATTTT. The rearrangement joins TRBV9 to TRBJ2-3; possible D gene TRBD2, 6 bases. This CDR3 contains 15 residues. Germline CDR1 SGDLS, CDR2 YYNGEE. V lost 0 bases and J 3 bases, leaving 11 bases between the germline ends.

Here the CDR3 reads CASSQGTGGAYYYGYTF. CDR3 sequence (DNA): TGTGCCAGCAGCCAAGGGACAGGGGGAGCTTACTACTATGGCTACACCTTC. The gene calls are TRBV4-2 and TRBJ1-2; 10 bases agree with TRBD1. The CDR3 consists of 17 residues. The germline V gene has CDR1 LGHNA and CDR2 YNFKEQ. Losses at the gene ends were 1 base for V and 3 bases for J; bases not matched to a gene: 8.

The chain carries TRBV11-2 and TRBJ2-1; TRBD2 matches at 9 bases. J lost 7 bases, V lost 1 base, and 5 bases had no gene match. The CDR3 consists of 15 residues. Germline CDR1 is SGHAT and CDR2 is FQNNGV. The CDR3 loop is CASSLGRGGANEQFF. The CDR3 DNA is TGTGCCAGCAGCTTAGGACGCGGGGGGGCGAATGAGCAGTTCTTC.

This clone was seen a handful of times. The chain employs TRBV14 and TRBJ2-1; TRBD2 aligns across 14 bases. The CDR3 loop spans 17 amino acids. The germline V gene has CDR1 SGHDN and CDR2 FVKESK. With 2 bases clipped from V and 2 bases from J, the junction kept 2 bases outside the gene matches. CDR3 bases: TGTGCCAGCAGCCAACGACTAGCGGGAGGGCCCTACAATGAGCAGTTCTTC. It specifies CASSQRLAGGPYNEQFF.

The genes are TRBV6-1 and TRBJ1-5, with D perhaps TRBD1 (5 bases). The CDR3 is 15 residues long. Per germline, CDR1 MNHNS and CDR2 SASEGT. V dropped 7 bases and J dropped 7 bases, with 20 bases sitting between them. CDR3 DNA sequence: TGTGCCAGCACCCCCATTGTGGGGGGAAAACAGCCCCAGCATTTT. This encodes CASTPIVGGKQPQHF.

There are a few counts of this clone. The chain is built from TRBV28 and TRBJ1-1, with a tentative D call TRBD1 (5 bases). Germline CDR1 MDHEN, CDR2 SYDVKM. The CDR3 spans 15 residues. Trimming took off 3 bases at V and 5 bases at J, with 16 bases between the two ends. The CDR3 bases are TGTGCCAGCAGTTTGGCAGGGCGGGGGAGGACTGAAGCTTTCTTT. The encoded protein is CASSLAGRGRTEAFF.

This chain uses TRBV10-3 with TRBJ2-7; 11 bases line up with TRBD2. The CDR3 is 13 amino acids. Germline values: CDR1 ENHRY, CDR2 SYGVKD. The junction had 4 bases not matched to a gene; V was cut back by 10 bases and J by 2 bases. CDR3 protein: CATLAGGAYEQYF. CDR3 DNA: TGTGCCACCTTAGCGGGGGGGGCCTACGAGCAGTACTTC.

The V gene is TRBV7-2, the J gene TRBJ1-2, with TRBD1 matching over 11 bases. The V segment lost 4 bases and the J segment 9 bases; nucleotides outside the gene matches: 16. Germline CDR1 reads SGHTA; CDR2 reads FQGNSA. The CDR3 extends over 17 amino acids. CDR3: CASSSPHGQGARSSYTF. In DNA form, the CDR3 reads TGTGCCAGCAGCTCACCCCACGGACAGGGGGCGCGAAGTAGCTACACCTTC.

The gene calls are TRBV2 and TRBJ2-1, with 7 bases fitting TRBD1. This CDR3 comprises 14 residues. Germline V gene data show CDR1 as SNHLY and CDR2 as FYNNEI. V shed 11 bases and J 5 bases; nucleotides not matched to a gene: 12. CDR3 sequence: CAGRDSVVDNEQFF. DNA for the CDR3: TGTGCCGGTAGGGACAGTGTAGTGGACAATGAGCAGTTCTTC.

The V call is TRBV7-3, the J call TRBJ2-1; 8 nucleotides agree with TRBD1. V shed 4 bases, J shed 4 bases, and the junction held 6 bases outside the gene matches. The length of the CDR3 is 15 residues. Germline CDR1 and CDR2: SGHTA and FQGTGA. CDR3 DNA: TGTGCCAGCAGCTCCGGACAGGGCCGATACAATGAGCAGTTCTTC. Translated, it gives CASSSGQGRYNEQFF.

A few counts support this clone. Written as DNA, the CDR3 is TGTGCCAGCAGCTCCGGGACTAGTGGGCCAGATACGCAGTATTTT. Its protein is CASSSGTSGPDTQYF. The V call is TRBV6-1, the J call TRBJ2-3; 8 nucleotides match TRBD2. Losses at the gene ends were 6 bases for V and 4 bases for J; bases not matched to a gene: 9. The CDR3 runs to 15 residues. Germline CDR1 and CDR2: MNHNS and SASEGT.